This T cell receptor beta chain appears in the sequencing data of a study of long-term antiretroviral therapy in people with HIV. Study-level information: By about a decade, the earliest samples predate the 2015 immediate-ART recommendation. Study outcomes and limitations: Dominant in the repertoire at all time points were clones expanded before ART. Compared with controls, HIV repertoires showed narrower CDR3 length ranges.

Researchers ran immunoSEQ v3.0 at survey level. This table comes from immunoSEQ multiplex PCR, and its TCRdb copy is limited to in-frame clones, with some not included. In the table there are under 45,000 clones, 85% to 90% of which are singletons. The content of samples before DNA extraction was roughly 0.85-11 million cryopreserved PBMC. The CDR3 has 14 residues. Germline V gives CDR1 SGDLS, CDR2 YYNGEE. The junction had 1 base not matched to a gene; V was cut back by 2 bases and J by 7 bases. The sample holds one count of this clone. The antigen is undetermined. The TCR was taken from a woman aged 45-65 years with HIV. The rearrangement links TRBV9 to TRBJ1-6, with TRBD1 matching over 9 bases. The sequenced sample was unsorted PBMCs, obtained 3.1 years after starting antiretroviral therapy. Written as DNA, the CDR3 is TGTGCCAGCAGCGTCGGGACAGGGAATTCACCCCTCCACTTT. This gives the protein CASSVGTGNSPLHF.